Below, 14 T cell receptor beta chains from the same sample are listed, as sequenced in a study. TCRdb re-analysed the RT-PCR reads in MiXCR, keeping a single row per CDR3 protein. The profile covers about 680,000 distinct CDR3 sequences, with 11% to 15% appearing a single time and roughly 3.6% taken by the ten largest. Sequenced sample: memory CD4+ T cells from blood. The receptors shown here come from a female donor in good health, serving as a healthy control.

This clonotype was counted between two and nine times. The V and J genes are TRBV7-9 and TRBJ2-7; D call uncertain. The CDR3 loop spans 16 amino acids. V was clipped by 4 bases and J by 0 bases, with 16 bases between them. The germline gives CDR1 SEHNR, CDR2 FQNEAQ (reference sequence). The CDR3 region has the DNA TGTGCCAGCAGCTCCCGACGGACCGAAACCTCCTACGAGCAGTACTTC. It specifies CASSSRRTETSYEQYF.

The chain joins TRBV20-1 to TRBJ1-1; no clear D gene. The ends were cut back, 1 base at V and 0 bases at J, with 3 bases in the middle. The germline CDR1 and CDR2 sequences are DFQATT and SNEGSKA (reference sequence). The length of the CDR3 is 12 residues. The CDR3 region has the DNA TGCAGTGCTAGAGCAGTGAACACTGAAGCTTTCTTT. This encodes CSARAVNTEAFF.

This clonotype was seen a handful of times. The chain uses TRBV7-2 and TRBJ1-2; TRBD1 matches 8 bases. Trimming removed 0 bases from V and 6 bases from J; junction bases left unmatched: 3. Germline CDR1 and CDR2: SGHTA and FQGNSA. This CDR3 region has 14 residues. As DNA, the CDR3 is TGTGCCAGCAGCTTAGCTCCAGGGGGCGATGGCTACACCTTC. Amino acid sequence: CASSLAPGGDGYTF.

This clonotype was recorded a few times. This chain connects TRBV6-5 to TRBJ2-2; 7 nucleotides agree with TRBD1. The CDR3 runs to 17 residues. The trim removed 2 bases at V and 5 bases at J, leaving 11 bases unmatched. In germline, CDR1 is MNHEY, CDR2 SVGAGI. The CDR3 DNA sequence: TGTGCCAGCAGTTACCTGAGGACAGGCCGGCGGACCGGGGAGCTGTTTTTT. This encodes CASSYLRTGRRTGELFF.

The chain links TRBV7-9 to TRBJ1-6, with TRBD1 matching 8 bases. The CDR3 has 14 amino acids. CDR1 is SEHNR and CDR2 is FQNEAQ in the germline V gene (reference sequence). Unmatched junction bases numbered 2, after V lost 4 bases and J lost 6 bases. DNA of the CDR3: TGTGCCAGCAGCTGGGACAGGAGTAATTCACCCCTCCACTTT. This sequence encodes CASSWDRSNSPLHF. The variable domain in full, with the rest retrieved from reference TRBV7-9 and TRBJ1-6, is DTGVSQNPRHKITKRGQNVTFRCDPISEHNRLYWYRQTLGQGPEFLTYFQNEAQLEKSRLLSDRFSAERPKGSFSTLEIQRTEQGDSAMYLCASSWDRSNSPLHFGNGTRLTVT.

This chain connects TRBV27 to TRBJ2-5; D may be TRBD1 or TRBD2 (5 bases each). The CDR3 runs 14 residues. V gave up 5 bases and J gave up 3 bases, with 13 bases separating them. Germline V lookup: CDR1 MNHEY, CDR2 SMNVEV (reference sequence). The CDR3 DNA follows: TGTGCCAGCAGTCCCTGGGACCGAAAAGAGACCCAGTACTTC. This codes for CASSPWDRKETQYF.

Ten or more counts support this clonotype. The chain joins TRBV9 to TRBJ2-3; D may be TRBD2 (5 bases). The V end was cut by 2 bases, the J end by 0 bases, with 10 bases between. CDR3 length equals 15 residues. From germline, CDR1 is SGDLS and CDR2 YYNGEE. The CDR3 spells CASSVTSGSTDTQYF. The CDR3 DNA sequence: TGTGCCAGCAGCGTGACCAGCGGAAGCACAGATACGCAGTATTTT.

The J gene is TRBJ2-7, the V gene TRBV6-5, with D uncertain. Trimming stripped 0 bases from V and 4 bases from J, with 16 bases between. This CDR3 region has 16 residues. Germline V gives CDR1 MNHEY, CDR2 SVGAGI. CDR3 sequence: CASSYSGGTEAYEQYF. The CDR3 coding sequence is TGTGCCAGCAGTTACTCGGGCGGTACAGAGGCGTACGAGCAGTACTTC.

This clonotype appeared many times. The chain joins TRBV18 to TRBJ2-1; 11 bases fit TRBD2. The germline gives CDR1 KGHSH, CDR2 LQKENI. The CDR3 sequence is 14 residues long. The trim removed 2 bases at V and 9 bases at J, leaving 3 bases unmatched. The CDR3 nucleotides read TGTGCCAGCTCACCAGTTCTAGCGGGAGGTGAGCAGTTCTTC. It is translated as CASSPVLAGGEQFF.

The V and J genes are TRBV7-3 and TRBJ1-2; tentative D call: TRBD1 (5 bases). The germline CDR1 and CDR2 sequences are SGHTA and FQGTGA. Trimming removed 3 bases from V and 1 base from J, with 15 bases in between. This CDR3 contains 16 residues. The CDR3, as DNA: TGTGCCAGCAGCTTCCCCAGCCCCGGGGGTAACTATGGCTACACCTTC. Residues: CASSFPSPGGNYGYTF.

This clonotype was detected ten times or more. The genes are TRBV27 and TRBJ2-7; 8 bases match TRBD1. V shed 11 bases and J 7 bases; nucleotides not matched to a gene: 22. CDR3 length: 16 residues. Germline lookup yields CDR1 MNHEY and CDR2 SMNVEV (reference sequence). CDR3 loop: CAPPTGVNPNLREQYF. CDR3 sequence (DNA): TGTGCCCCTCCGACAGGGGTAAACCCTAACCTGCGGGAGCAGTACTTC.

In its sample, this clonotype was seen a few times. V is TRBV24-1 and J is TRBJ2-5; 10 positions match TRBD1. With 3 bases clipped from V and 5 bases from J, the junction kept 11 bases outside the gene matches. Germline V lookup: CDR1 KGHDR, CDR2 SFDVKD. The CDR3 contains 17 residues. The CDR3 nucleotides read TGTGCCACCAGTGATGCCCCCGGACAGGGGGAGGTGGAGACCCAGTACTTC. Translating it yields CATSDAPGQGEVETQYF.

This clonotype was seen ten or more times. The rearrangement uses TRBV10-3 and TRBJ2-5; maybe TRBD1 (5 bases). In germline, CDR1 is ENHRY, CDR2 SYGVKD. This CDR3 has 13 residues. The germline V and J ends were trimmed by 0 bases and 5 bases, with 7 bases remaining between them. This CDR3 is CAISESGVETQYF. DNA for the CDR3: TGTGCCATCAGTGAGTCAGGGGTCGAGACCCAGTACTTC.

The chain has TRBV15 and TRBJ1-2; 7 bases align to TRBD1. The CDR3 has 17 amino acids. The V and J ends lost 0 bases and 4 bases, in that order; junction bases with no gene match: 11. Looked up from germline, CDR1 is LNHNV and CDR2 is YYDKDF (reference sequence). This CDR3 reads CATSREISGQSIYGYTF. In DNA, the CDR3 is TGTGCCACCAGCAGAGAGATCTCGGGACAGAGCATCTATGGCTACACCTTC.